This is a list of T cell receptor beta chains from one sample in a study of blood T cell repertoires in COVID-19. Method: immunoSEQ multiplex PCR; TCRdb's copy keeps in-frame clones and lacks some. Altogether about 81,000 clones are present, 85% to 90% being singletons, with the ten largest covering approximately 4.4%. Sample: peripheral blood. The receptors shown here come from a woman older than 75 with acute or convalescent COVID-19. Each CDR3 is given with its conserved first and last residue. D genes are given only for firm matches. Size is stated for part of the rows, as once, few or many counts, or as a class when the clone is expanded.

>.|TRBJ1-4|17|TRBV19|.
CASSILGGGGLNEKLFF
TGTGCCAGTAGTATTCTGGGTGGAGGCGGACTTAATGAAAAACTGTTTTTT
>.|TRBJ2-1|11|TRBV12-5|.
CASGLRDEQFF
TGTGCTAGTGGACTGCGGGATGAGCAGTTCTTC
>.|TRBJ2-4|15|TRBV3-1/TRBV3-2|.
CASSPYGQAKNIQYF
TGTGCCAGCAGCCCATACGGACAGGCCAAAAACATTCAGTACTTC
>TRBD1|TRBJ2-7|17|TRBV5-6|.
CASSLNHGTGLGYEQYF
TGTGCCAGCAGCTTAAACCACGGGACAGGGTTAGGGTACGAGCAGTACTTC
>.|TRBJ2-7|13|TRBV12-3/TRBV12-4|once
CASSSDSNYEQYF
TGTGCCAGCAGTTCGGACTCTAACTACGAGCAGTACTTC
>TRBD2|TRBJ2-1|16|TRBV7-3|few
CASSLEGTSGSYEQFF
TGTGCCAGCAGCTTGGAGGGGACTAGCGGGAGTTATGAGCAGTTCTTC
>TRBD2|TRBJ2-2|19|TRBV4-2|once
CASSQGNGAGGLNTGELFF
TGTGCCAGCAGCCAAGGGAATGGGGCGGGGGGTCTGAACACCGGGGAGCTGTTTTTT
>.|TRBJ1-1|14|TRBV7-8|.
CASSLELMNTEAFF
TGTGCCAGCAGCTTAGAGCTCATGAACACTGAAGCTTTCTTT
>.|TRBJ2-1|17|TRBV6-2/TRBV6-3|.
CASSYSGGAVGDNEQFF
TGTGCCAGCAGTTACTCCGGGGGAGCGGTAGGGGACAATGAGCAGTTCTTC
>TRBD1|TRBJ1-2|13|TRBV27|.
CASSLGTGEGYTF
TGTGCCAGCAGTTTAGGGACAGGCGAAGGCTACACCTTC
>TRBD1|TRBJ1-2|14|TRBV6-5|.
CASSYSGDRDGYTF
TGTGCCAGCAGTTACTCTGGGGACAGGGACGGCTACACCTTC
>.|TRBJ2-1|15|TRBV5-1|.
CASSEGSESYNEQFF
TGCGCCAGCAGCGAGGGCTCGGAATCCTACAATGAGCAGTTCTTC
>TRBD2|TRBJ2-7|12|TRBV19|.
CASSGRAYEQYF
TGTGCCAGTAGCGGGAGGGCCTACGAGCAGTACTTC
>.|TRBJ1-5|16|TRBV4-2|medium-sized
CASSLDAQGGSQPQHF
TGTGCCAGCAGCCTCGACGCACAGGGCGGAAGTCAGCCCCAGCATTTT
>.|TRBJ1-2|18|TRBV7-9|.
CASSEKRGREPANYGYTF
TGTGCCAGCAGCGAAAAGCGGGGCAGGGAGCCTGCTAACTATGGCTACACCTTC
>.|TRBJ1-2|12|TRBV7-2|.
CASVGEVYGYTF
TGTGCCTCAGTGGGGGAGGTTTATGGCTACACCTTC
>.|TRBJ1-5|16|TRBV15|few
CATSRDQGAGPQPQHF
TGTGCCACCAGCAGAGATCAAGGGGCAGGGCCTCAGCCCCAGCATTTT
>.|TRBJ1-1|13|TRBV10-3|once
CATEEGQNTEAFF
TGTGCCACCGAGGAGGGCCAGAACACTGAAGCTTTCTTT
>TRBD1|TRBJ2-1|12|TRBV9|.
CASNSGGGEQFF
TGTGCCAGCAACTCAGGGGGCGGTGAGCAGTTCTTC